This TCR beta chain came from a study of control samples from healthy donors and cancer patients. Germline-derived CDR1 and CDR2 are ENHRY and SYGVKD. Trimming cost V 10 bases and J 3 bases; bases outside gene matches: 6. CDR3 size: 13 residues. Repertoires were generated with immunoSEQ multiplex PCR, while TCRdb's copy carries only in-frame clones and drops some. The sample yields 50,000 to 65,000 clones, 90% seen once. This TCR was recovered from a woman aged 45-65 years with colorectal cancer. The chain recombines TRBV10-3 with TRBJ2-5; 9 nucleotides agree with TRBD1. The sample taken for sequencing was PBMCs. The DNA of the CDR3 is TGTGCCACCGCTTGGGACAGGGAAGAGACCCAGTACTTC. This sequence encodes CATAWDREETQYF.